The rows below give T cell receptor beta chains drawn from one sample of a study of shared clonotypes between healthy human individuals. Generated by immunoSEQ multiplex PCR, the TCRdb table keeps only in-frame clones and is missing some. The sample lists about 1,800,000 clones, about 95% occurring once. Material: naive CD8+ T cells sorted from blood. All receptors derive from a man aged 18 to 30 in good health. The CDR3 runs from the conserved cysteine through the conserved F or W. D genes are given only for firm matches. Only some rows state a clone size, as once, few, many or a class for expanded clones.

-,TRBJ2-3,TRBD2,TRBV13,TGTGCCAGCAGGTTAGCGGGACGTGGCGCAGATACGCAGTATTTT,CASRLAGRGADTQYF
-,TRBJ1-1,-,TRBV10-1,TGCGCCAGCCCGCACATCAACGGGACACTTCCGAACACTGAAGCTTTCTTT,CASPHINGTLPNTEAFF
-,TRBJ1-5,TRBD1,TRBV4-1,TGCGCCAGCAGCCAAGCGCCAGGGGGTAATCAGCCCCAGCATTTT,CASSQAPGGNQPQHF
-,TRBJ2-2,-,TRBV29-1,TGCAGCGTCCTCCCCTCGGGGCAGGGGACCGGGGAGCTGTTTTTT,CSVLPSGQGTGELFF
-,TRBJ1-1,-,TRBV19,TGTGCCAGTAGTATAGATATTGAAGAGTTGGCTTTCTTT,CASSIDIEELAFF
-,TRBJ2-7,-,TRBV27,TGTGCCAGCAGTTTCATTGGTAGCTCCTACGAGCAGTACTTC,CASSFIGSSYEQYF
-,TRBJ2-7,-,TRBV30,TGTGCCTGGAGTGGGGCGGTAACCTACGAGCAGTACTTC,CAWSGAVTYEQYF
-,TRBJ2-5,TRBD2,TRBV4-3,TGCGCCAGCAGCCAAGCTACTAGCGGGCACCAAGAGACCCAGTACTTC,CASSQATSGHQETQYF
-,TRBJ2-5,-,TRBV13,TGTGCCAGCAGCTTAGGAGGGTACCAAGAGACCCAGTACTTC,CASSLGGYQETQYF
-,TRBJ1-5,TRBD1,TRBV5-6,TGTGCCAGCAGCTTGGGGCAGGGGGCGAGCAATCAGCCCCAGCATTTT,CASSLGQGASNQPQHF
-,TRBJ1-1,-,TRBV5-1,TGCGCCAGCAGCTTGCACGCCGGGCGATGGAACACTGAAGCTTTCTTT,CASSLHAGRWNTEAFF
-,TRBJ2-7,TRBD1,TRBV18,TGTGCCAGTCAGGGGGTTTCCTACGAGCAGTACTTC,CASQGVSYEQYF
-,TRBJ2-7,TRBD2,TRBV28,TGTGCCAGCAGTCTGCCCCCTGGGAGCGGGGGTTTCAGAGCCTACGAGCAGTACTTC,CASSLPPGSGGFRAYEQYF
-,TRBJ2-7,-,TRBV14,TGTGCCAGCAGCCAGTGGGGATCCTACGAGCAGTACTTC,CASSQWGSYEQYF
-,TRBJ1-4,TRBD1,TRBV27,TGTGCCAGCAGGCCGACAGGGGGTCATGAAAAACTGTTTTTT,CASRPTGGHEKLFF
-,TRBJ1-2,TRBD1,TRBV5-6,TGTGCCAGCAGCTTGGCCCAGGGGGGCTATGGCTACACCTTC,CASSLAQGGYGYTF
-,TRBJ2-7,-,TRBV6-5,TGTGCCAGCAGTTACTTGCGGGACTACGAGCAGTACTTC,CASSYLRDYEQYF
-,TRBJ2-1,TRBD1,TRBV4-3,TGCGCCAGCAGCCAAGGGACTGGGACAGGGTTTGAGCAGTTCTTC,CASSQGTGTGFEQFF
-,TRBJ2-7,TRBD1,TRBV6-6,TGTGCCAGCAGTTACTCCGGGGACAGGGCCTACGAGCAGTACTTC,CASSYSGDRAYEQYF
-,TRBJ2-7,TRBD1,TRBV15,TGTGCCACCAGCAGCATCGGACAGGAACCCGAGCAGTACTTC,CATSSIGQEPEQYF
-,TRBJ2-1,-,TRBV4-3,TGCGCCAGCAGCCAAGTGAGGGAGGCCTACAATGAGCAGTTCTTC,CASSQVREAYNEQFF
-,TRBJ1-5,-,TRBV7-9,TGTGCCAGCAGCTCCCAGACAGAACTGGCACAGCATTTT,CASSSQTELAQHF
-,TRBJ1-6,-,TRBV2,TGTGCCAGCAGTGGGCCGACAGGAGATAATTCACCCCTCCACTTT,CASSGPTGDNSPLHF
-,TRBJ2-7,TRBD2,TRBV4-1,TGCGCCAGCAGCCCCCCTGATACTAGCGGGAGACACGAGCAGTACTTC,CASSPPDTSGRHEQYF
-,TRBJ1-1,-,TRBV5-1,TGCGCCAGCAGCTTGAGTGGGGCCGGTAACACTGAAGCTTTCTTT,CASSLSGAGNTEAFF
-,TRBJ1-4,-,TRBV4-3,TGCGCCAGCAGCCAAGAGTGGGTGACTAATGAAAAACTGTTTTTT,CASSQEWVTNEKLFF
once,TRBJ1-6,-,TRBV7-2,TGTGCCAGCAGCTTAGTGTCCGGCAACACCGAAGAGGATTCACCCCTCCACTTT,CASSLVSGNTEEDSPLHF
-,TRBJ1-2,-,TRBV4-3,TGCGCCAGCAGACAATACGAGGGGCAGGGAACGGATGGCTACACCTTC,CASRQYEGQGTDGYTF
-,TRBJ2-7,-,TRBV5-3,TGTGCCACCCGACTAAAACAGTTCTACGAGCAGTACTTC,CATRLKQFYEQYF
once,TRBJ2-7,-,TRBV13,TGTGCCAGCAGTCAAGCCCCAACCTCCTACGAGCAGTACTTC,CASSQAPTSYEQYF
once,TRBJ2-5,TRBD2,TRBV7-6,TGTGCCAGCAGCCCTGGGACTAGCGGCCAAGAGACCCAGTACTTC,CASSPGTSGQETQYF
-,TRBJ1-2,-,TRBV4-1,TGCGCCAGCAGCCCTATGGAGGGGTATGGCTACACCTTC,CASSPMEGYGYTF
-,TRBJ2-2,-,TRBV4-1,TGCGCCAGCAGCCAAGTGGACAGTACCACCGGGGAGCTGTTTTTT,CASSQVDSTTGELFF
-,TRBJ2-6,-,TRBV29-1,TGCAGCGTTGAAGATCGGCGTGCCGGGGCCAACGTCCTGACTTTC,CSVEDRRAGANVLTF
few,TRBJ1-2,-,TRBV4-3,TGCGCCAGCAGCCAAGGCACAGCTAACTATGGCTACACCTTC,CASSQGTANYGYTF
-,TRBJ1-3,TRBD1,TRBV5-1,TGCGCCAGCAGTCAACCGGGACAGGGGTTTTCTGGAAACACCATATATTTT,CASSQPGQGFSGNTIYF
-,TRBJ1-1,-,TRBV9,TGTGCCAGCAGCGTAGAGTCCGGTGGGGTGAACACTGAAGCTTTCTTT,CASSVESGGVNTEAFF
-,TRBJ2-1,-,TRBV21-1,TGTGCCAGCAGCAAAGATCAGGTGGATAGGGGCAGGAATGAGCAGTTCTTC,CASSKDQVDRGRNEQFF
-,TRBJ2-1,-,TRBV27,TGTGCCAGCAGTCCGTCCAGCGGAGCACTTTGGAGTGAGCAGTTCTTC,CASSPSSGALWSEQFF
-,TRBJ1-2,-,TRBV4-1,TGCGCCAGCAGTGTTCCCGGGACGGAGTATGGCTACACCTTC,CASSVPGTEYGYTF